The T cell receptor beta chain under discussion was sequenced for a study of blood T cells in healthy people across ages. Overall study results and limits: Both naive CD4+ cell counts and diversity were greater in long-lived donors than in aged donors.

This CDR3 spans 13 amino acids. The germline gives CDR1 GTSNPN, CDR2 SVGIG (reference sequence). This clonotype was recorded at least ten times. Antigen: not known. Sample-barcoded 5' priming and a J-beta primer mix drove a second PCR of about 7 to 12 cycles. TCRdb re-called the 5' RACE reads with MiXCR, one entry per CDR3 protein. The table has 850,000 to 1,000,000 distinct CDR3 sequences, 40% to 60% seen once. Sequencing was done on a sample of blood. This chain links TRBV30 with TRBJ2-1, with 10 bases aligning to TRBD2. This clonotype was sampled from a man aged 25-45 years in good health. The CDR3 loop reads CASGLAEYNEQFF. CDR3 bases: TGTGCTTCCGGACTAGCGGAATACAATGAGCAGTTCTTC.